This entry lists 2 T cell receptor beta chains sequenced from one sample in a study of radiation and T cells in renal cell carcinoma (dated by TCRdb to the early 2020s). This specimen's time point label, interpreted: baseline pretreatment blood. The sample's treatment or condition label, decoded: 15 Gy SBRT to primary tumor, nephrectomy 4 weeks later. Libraries were constructed by the immunoSEQ multiplex PCR assay. This is the immuneACCESS table as TCRdb keeps it, with only in-frame sequences that have V and J called. A part of the clones is gone; compared with another copy, unresolved V genes explain less than half, and the rest is unexplained. Here the sample has 120,000 to 150,000 clones; less than 85% occur a single time. The top ten clonotypes cover roughly a quarter of the sample. Sequences were derived from blood, sampled from a patient whose treatment included radiotherapy and nephrectomy. The receptors shown here come from a woman in her fifties or sixties with renal cell carcinoma.

The chain combines TRBV19 with TRBJ2-7; possible D gene TRBD1, 5 bases. The germline V gene has CDR1 LNHDA and CDR2 SQIVND (reference sequence). V was pared by 6 bases and J by 5 bases, with 20 bases between. The CDR3 length is 15 residues. This CDR3 reads CASSPPWGRTNEQYF. CDR3 nucleotides: TGTGCCAGTAGCCCTCCCTGGGGCAGAACCAACGAGCAGTACTTC. Using reference TRBV19 and TRBJ2-7 for the parts outside the CDR3, the full variable domain is DGGITQSPKYLFRKEGQNVTLSCEQNLNHDAMYWYRQDPGQGLRLIYYSQIVNDFQKGDIAEGYSVSREKKESFPLTVTSAQKNPTAFYLCASSPPWGRTNEQYFGPGTRLTVT.

The chain uses TRBV7-2 and TRBJ2-3; 10 bases are shared with TRBD2. CDR1 is SGHTA, CDR2 FQGNSA, per germline. The CDR3 contains 14 residues. J lost 6 bases, V lost 3 bases, and 3 bases had no gene match. CDR3: CASSFLAGVDTQYF. CDR3 nucleotides: TGTGCCAGCAGCTTCCTAGCGGGAGTGGATACGCAGTATTTT.